This TCR beta chain was captured by sequencing in a study of shared clonotypes between healthy human individuals. Overall study findings and caveats: In contrast to clonotypes shared by all four donors, non-shared clonotypes had lower generation probabilities.

Concerning this clone: Its antigen is unknown.

CD45RO-negative, CCR7-selected cells formed the naive CD8 fraction, which excluded terminally differentiated effector memory CD45RA+ cells. Donors had no recently reported acute infections or vaccinations and were HIV-negative. Assay used: immunoSEQ multiplex PCR; TCRdb lists only in-frame clones, some missing. The repertoire has 550,000 to 650,000 clones, around 96% of them found once; the top ten carry roughly 0.1%. V was pared by 9 bases and J by 5 bases, with 4 bases of the junction left unmatched. CDR1 is MDHEN and CDR2 is SYDVKM in the germline V gene. The CDR3 totals 12 residues. This receptor was obtained from a woman in her thirties in good health. Sequenced material: naive CD8+ T cells sorted from blood. The rearrangement joins TRBV28 to TRBJ2-4; 7 bases agree with TRBD1. In DNA, the CDR3 is TGTGCCAGTACAGGGGATGAAAACATTCAGTACTTC. Its translation: CASTGDENIQYF.